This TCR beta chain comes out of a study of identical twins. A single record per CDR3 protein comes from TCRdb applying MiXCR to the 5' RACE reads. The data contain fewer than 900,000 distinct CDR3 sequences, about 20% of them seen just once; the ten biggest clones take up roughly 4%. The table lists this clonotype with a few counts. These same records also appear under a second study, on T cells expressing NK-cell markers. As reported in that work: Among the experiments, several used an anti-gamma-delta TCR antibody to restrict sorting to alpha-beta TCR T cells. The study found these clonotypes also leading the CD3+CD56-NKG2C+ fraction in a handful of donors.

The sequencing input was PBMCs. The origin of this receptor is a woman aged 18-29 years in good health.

DNA of the CDR3: TGTGCCAGCAGTCTCGTAAGCGGGAGGTACGAGCAGTACTTC. It specifies CASSLVSGRYEQYF. The gene calls are TRBV12-3 or TRBV12-4 and TRBJ2-7; 9 nucleotides match TRBD2. Trimming took 5 bases from V and 4 from J; bases not matched to a gene: 6. The CDR3 has 14 amino acids.